A selection of T cell receptor delta chains follows, all from one sample in a study of Vδ1+ human thymocytes. TCRdb processed the multiplex PCR reads again with the CATT caller. The sample has fewer than 25,000 delta-chain clones, over 7% seen once. The sample comprised Vdelta1+ gamma-delta thymocytes from the thymus. The receptors derive from a child less than two years old who had congenital heart surgery. The CDR3 runs from the conserved cysteine through the conserved F or W. Each record gives: D gene, J gene, V gene, clone size, CDR3 DNA, CDR3 protein. A D gene is named only where the DNA matches it firmly. For some rows the clone size is stated as once, few or many, or as a class when expanded; others skip it.

D: NA
J: TRDJ1
V: TRDV1
size: NA
DNA: TGTGCTCTTGGGGAACATTTCACGTCCACCTCCTTAACCCCGACAATCGATAAACTCATCTTT
CDR3: CALGEHFTSTSLTPTIDKLIF

D: TRDD3
J: TRDJ1
V: TRDV2
size: NA
DNA: TGTGCCTGTGACACCGGGGGGGAGTTGGCTGGGGGATCGGATCCCGATAAACTCATCTTT
CDR3: CACDTGGELAGGSDPDKLIF

D: NA
J: TRDJ1
V: TRDV1
size: few
DNA: TGTGCTCTTGGGGAACTAGTTGGGATCCCTTCCCGTCCCCCAAAGATGGCCGATAAACTCATCTTT
CDR3: CALGELVGIPSRPPKMADKLIF

D: NA
J: TRDJ1
V: TRDV2
size: medium-sized
DNA: TGTGCCTGTGACCCCCCGGGATCGTACACCGATAAACTCATCTTT
CDR3: CACDPPGSYTDKLIF

D: TRDD3
J: TRDJ1
V: TRDV1
size: few
DNA: TGTGCTCTTGGGGAACTCACACGCTGGGGGACTCGGTACACCGATAAACTCATCTTT
CDR3: CALGELTRWGTRYTDKLIF

D: TRDD3
J: TRDJ1
V: TRDV1
size: few
DNA: TGTGCTCTTGGGGAACTACCTAGGACCCCATACTGGGGGATGTCCACCGATAAACTCATCTTT
CDR3: CALGELPRTPYWGMSTDKLIF

D: TRDD3
J: TRDJ1
V: TRDV1
size: few
DNA: TGTGCCTCCGGTCGTCATTACTGGGGGGATTACACCGATAAACTCATCTTT
CDR3: CASGRHYWGDYTDKLIF

D: NA
J: TRDJ1
V: TRDV1
size: NA
DNA: TGTGCTCTTGGCCTTCGGGGGAACGGGGAGTTCCATAAACTCATCTTT
CDR3: CALGLRGNGEFHKLIF

D: NA
J: TRDJ1
V: TRDV1
size: NA
DNA: TGTGCTCTTGGGGAACAGAGAGTACGGGATGAAGGACTCATCTTT
CDR3: CALGEQRVRDEGLIF

D: TRDD3
J: TRDJ1
V: TRDV2
size: NA
DNA: TGTGCCTGTGACGCGTTGCCCCCCCAACTTCCGCACTGGGGGACAATCACCGATAAACTCATCTTT
CDR3: CACDALPPQLPHWGTITDKLIF

D: NA
J: TRDJ1
V: TRDV1
size: NA
DNA: TGTGCTCTTGGGGAAGGGCCGTACACCGATAAACTCATCTTT
CDR3: CALGEGPYTDKLIF